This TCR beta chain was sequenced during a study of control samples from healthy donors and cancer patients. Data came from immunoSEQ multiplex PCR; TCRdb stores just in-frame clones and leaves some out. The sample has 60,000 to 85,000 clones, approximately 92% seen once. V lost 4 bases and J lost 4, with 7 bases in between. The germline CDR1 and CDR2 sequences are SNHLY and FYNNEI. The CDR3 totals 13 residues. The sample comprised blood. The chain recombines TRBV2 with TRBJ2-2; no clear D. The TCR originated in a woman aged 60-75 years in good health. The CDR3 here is CASSVEGTGELFF. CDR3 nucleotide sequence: TGTGCCAGCAGTGTAGAAGGCACCGGGGAGCTGTTTTTT.